This T cell receptor beta chain comes out of a study of blood T cell repertoires in COVID-19. Study in general: From the United States, Italy and Spain came samples of acute and convalescent COVID-19. PBMCs, B-cell-depleted T cells, or T cells provided the cDNA or gDNA that made up the material.

Original processing notes: Reference gene primers were amplified, and this amplification served to estimate nucleated cell counts. Assay: immunoSEQ multiplex PCR; the TCRdb copy retains only in-frame clones and omits some. V, J and clone size are those of that table, while D and trimming were read from the DNA. This sample has about 60,000 clones, with 75% to 95% found just once. CDR3 length: 14 residues. Per the germline V gene, CDR1 is SNHLY and CDR2 is FYNNEI. V lost 1 base and J 5 bases, leaving 9 bases between the germline ends. This rearrangement joins TRBV2 to TRBJ1-5; D gene ambiguous. The specimen was peripheral blood. The receptor comes from a man aged 60 to 69 with acute or convalescent COVID-19. This chain's CDR3 is CASSEEAGYQPQHF. DNA of the CDR3: TGTGCCAGCAGTGAAGAGGCGGGGTATCAGCCCCAGCATTTT.